This is a list of T cell receptor beta chains from one sample in a study of beta chain features in type 1 diabetes. TCRdb's table, derived via immunoSEQ multiplex PCR, lists solely in-frame clones and lacks some. This sample has 900,000 or so clones, with under 20% found just once. Source material: naive CD4+ T cells from blood. These receptors were collected from a young woman in good health. Each CDR3 is given with its conserved first and last residue. The D gene is left open where the match is weak. Some rows have no size entry. The others give once, few or many, or a class for an expanded clone.

d_call: TRBD1; j_call: TRBJ2-3; v_call: TRBV6-1; clone_size: few; cdr3_nt: TGTGCCAGCAGTGACATTCCGGGACAGGGGCCGATGTTGGGCACAGATACGCAGTATTTT; cdr3_aa: CASSDIPGQGPMLGTDTQYF
d_call: NA; j_call: TRBJ2-7; v_call: TRBV18; clone_size: NA; cdr3_nt: TGTGCCAGCTCACCGGAGTGGAGTTCCTACGAGCAGTACTTC; cdr3_aa: CASSPEWSSYEQYF
d_call: TRBD2; j_call: TRBJ2-5; v_call: TRBV27; clone_size: few; cdr3_nt: TGTGCCAGCAGCCACAAAGTAGCGGGAGGGCATCAAGAGACCCAGTACTTC; cdr3_aa: CASSHKVAGGHQETQYF
d_call: TRBD1; j_call: TRBJ2-4; v_call: TRBV18; clone_size: few; cdr3_nt: TGTGCCAGCTCACCACCTCAAAACACAGGGGGAGAAAACATTCAGTACTTC; cdr3_aa: CASSPPQNTGGENIQYF
d_call: NA; j_call: TRBJ2-5; v_call: TRBV2; clone_size: NA; cdr3_nt: TGTGCCAGCAGTGAACAGATACTCCGAGAGACCCAGTACTTC; cdr3_aa: CASSEQILRETQYF
d_call: NA; j_call: TRBJ2-7; v_call: TRBV19; clone_size: few; cdr3_nt: TGTGCCAGTAGTATTGACTCCGCCTACGAGCAGTACTTC; cdr3_aa: CASSIDSAYEQYF
d_call: NA; j_call: TRBJ1-4; v_call: TRBV2; clone_size: NA; cdr3_nt: TGTGCCAGCAGGACAATCATCCGGGAAAAACTGTTTTTT; cdr3_aa: CASRTIIREKLFF
d_call: TRBD2; j_call: TRBJ2-7; v_call: TRBV4-1; clone_size: NA; cdr3_nt: TGCGCCAGCAGCCAAGATTCGCCGGGACTAGCGGGAGGGCCCTACGAGCAGTACTTC; cdr3_aa: CASSQDSPGLAGGPYEQYF
d_call: TRBD1; j_call: TRBJ1-2; v_call: TRBV2; clone_size: few; cdr3_nt: TGTGCCAGCAGTGGACTAGGGGGCGCGCATGGCTACACCTTC; cdr3_aa: CASSGLGGAHGYTF
d_call: NA; j_call: TRBJ2-7; v_call: TRBV27; clone_size: NA; cdr3_nt: TGTGCCAGCAGTTTTGCAGGAACTACCTACGAGCAGTACTTC; cdr3_aa: CASSFAGTTYEQYF
d_call: NA; j_call: TRBJ2-2; v_call: TRBV5-4; clone_size: NA; cdr3_nt: TGTGCCAGCAGCTTGGGTGGAGGGATTGCCGGGGAGCTGTTTTTT; cdr3_aa: CASSLGGGIAGELFF